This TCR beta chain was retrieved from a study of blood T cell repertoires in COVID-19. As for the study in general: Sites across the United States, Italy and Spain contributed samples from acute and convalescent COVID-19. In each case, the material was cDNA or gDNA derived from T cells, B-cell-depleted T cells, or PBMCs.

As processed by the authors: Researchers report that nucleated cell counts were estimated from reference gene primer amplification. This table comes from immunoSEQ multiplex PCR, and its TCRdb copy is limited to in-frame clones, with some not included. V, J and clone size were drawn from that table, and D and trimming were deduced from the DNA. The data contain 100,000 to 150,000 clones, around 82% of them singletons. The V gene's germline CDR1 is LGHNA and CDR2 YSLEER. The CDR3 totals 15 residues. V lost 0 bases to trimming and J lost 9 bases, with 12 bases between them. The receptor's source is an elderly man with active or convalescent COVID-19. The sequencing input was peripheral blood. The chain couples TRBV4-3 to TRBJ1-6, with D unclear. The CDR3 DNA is TGCGCCAGCAGCCAAGATGGCAGGTCCGGTTCACCCCTCCACTTT. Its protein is CASSQDGRSGSPLHF.